Shown below are 2 T cell receptor beta chains from a single sample sequenced in a study of blood T cell repertoires in COVID-19. Generated by immunoSEQ multiplex PCR, the TCRdb table keeps only in-frame clones and is missing some. The sample has 100,000 to 150,000 clones, about four fifths seen once; the top ten hold 17%. The material sequenced was peripheral blood. These receptors came from an elderly woman with acute or convalescent COVID-19.

The V call is TRBV5-1, the J call TRBJ2-3, with 7 bases aligning to TRBD1. With 3 bases clipped from V and 3 bases from J, the junction kept 7 bases outside the gene matches. The CDR3 is 15 amino acids. The germline V gene has CDR1 SGHRS and CDR2 YFSETQ. CDR3 nucleotides: TGCGCCAGCAGCTGGTCCGGGACAGCGACAGATACGCAGTATTTT. This encodes CASSWSGTATDTQYF.

The V and J genes are TRBV25-1 and TRBJ2-7; D gene unclear. The CDR3 contains 13 residues. V shed 4 bases and J shed 3 bases, with 10 bases lying between them. Germline-derived CDR1 and CDR2 are MGHDK and SYGVNS. The CDR3 region is CASSAGSGYEQYF. The CDR3, as DNA: TGTGCCAGCAGTGCTGGCAGTGGCTACGAGCAGTACTTC.